What follows are 8 T cell receptor beta chains derived from one specimen sequenced in a study of T cells in Graves' hyperthyroidism and ophthalmopathy. TCR beta CDR3 region amplification was performed from RNA transcripts. The TCR CDR3 first-round RT-PCR relied on the HTBI primer set. TCRdb used MiXCR to reprocess the multiplex PCR reads, holding one entry per CDR3 protein. The data contain roughly 160,000 distinct CDR3 sequences, just under 9.5% of them singletons. The source material was blood. The source is a woman younger than 35 with Graves' hyperthyroidism that later progressed to Graves' ophthalmopathy.

This clonotype was counted many times. The chain joins TRBV30 to TRBJ1-5; a weak D match, TRBD1 (5 bases). This CDR3 spans 13 amino acids. Germline CDR1 is GTSNPN and CDR2 is SVGIG (reference sequence). V lost 2 bases, J lost 6 bases, and 11 bases lay in between. The CDR3 bases are TGTGCCTGGAGTTTAGGGGATAGTCAGCCCCAGCATTTT. It specifies CAWSLGDSQPQHF.

As regards this clonotype: This may be a read error: a much more frequent sequence differs by one nucleotide. Likely a read error: the CDR3 ends without its conserved phenylalanine or tryptophan. The chain carries TRBV19 and TRBJ2-5; TRBD1 matches 7 bases. Germline V CDR1 and CDR2: LNHDA, SQIVND (reference sequence). The CDR3 loop spans 17 amino acids. After removal of 3 bases from V and 4 bases from J, the junction contained 14 bases not matched to a gene. The CDR3 loop reads CASSITGTDVVGETQYL. The CDR3 DNA sequence: TGTGCCAGTAGTATCACCGGGACAGACGTCGTCGGAGAGACCCAGTACCTC.

This clonotype was observed at least ten times. The V and J genes are TRBV12-3 or TRBV12-4 and TRBJ2-7; D remains ambiguous. Trimming stripped 4 bases from V and 5 bases from J, with 9 bases between. The CDR3 totals 12 residues. In DNA form, the CDR3 reads TGTGCCAGCAGTTCGAGTTTCCACGAGCAGTACTTC. Protein product: CASSSSFHEQYF.

V is TRBV4-1 and J is TRBJ2-3; TRBD2 matches at 7 bases. The CDR3 is made up of 16 amino acids. CDR1 and CDR2 (germline): MGHRA, YSYEKL. V lost 7 bases to trimming and J lost 2 bases; unmatched junction nucleotides: 12. The CDR3: CASTPFRGGDTDTQYF. CDR3 bases: TGCGCCAGCACCCCTTTTAGGGGAGGGGACACAGATACGCAGTATTTT.

This clonotype was recorded many times. The rearrangement uses TRBV7-9 and TRBJ2-5, with 7 bases that match TRBD2. The CDR3 runs 17 residues. V was pared by 1 base and J by 4 bases, with 12 bases of the junction left unmatched. The germline CDR1 and CDR2 sequences are SEHNR and FQNEAQ (reference sequence). The CDR3 spells CASSLEGYGAGIETQYF. CDR3 in DNA: TGTGCCAGCAGCTTAGAGGGGTATGGAGCGGGAATAGAGACCCAGTACTTC.

This clonotype was observed at least ten times. The chain is built from TRBV18 and TRBJ1-1, with no clear D. Germline V CDR1 and CDR2: KGHSH, LQKENI. Trimming pared 6 bases from V and 4 bases from J, leaving 15 bases between. There are 14 residues in the CDR3. The CDR3 loop reads CASSYGELSTEAFF. DNA for the CDR3: TGTGCCAGCTCGTACGGGGAGTTATCCACTGAAGCTTTCTTT.

This clonotype came up many times. The chain carries TRBV2 and TRBJ2-2; TRBD2 matches 10 bases. The V and J ends lost 2 bases and 9 bases, in that order; junction bases with no gene match: 3. The CDR3 extends over 14 amino acids. Germline assignment: CDR1 SNHLY and CDR2 FYNNEI. The CDR3 sequence is CASSELAGVRELFF. CDR3 nucleotides: TGTGCCAGCAGTGAACTAGCGGGAGTCCGGGAGCTGTTTTTT.

This clonotype was observed a handful of times. The rearrangement uses TRBV4-1 and TRBJ2-7; 7 nucleotides agree with TRBD1. The CDR3 has 16 amino acids. CDR1 is MGHRA and CDR2 is YSYEKL in the germline V gene. Losses at the gene ends were 3 bases for V and 2 bases for J; bases not matched to a gene: 10. CDR3 region: CASSHINDRAPYEQYF. The CDR3 DNA is TGCGCCAGCAGCCACATAAACGACAGGGCTCCCTACGAGCAGTACTTC.